The 8 T cell receptor beta chains presented below share a single source sample, sequenced in a study of neurological immune-mediated disorders. TCRdb independently ran MiXCR on the 5' RACE reads; one entry per CDR3 protein. The profile shows roughly 66,000 distinct CDR3 sequences, about 5.1% of them singletons. The sequencing sample was made of PBMCs. These receptors all come from a woman aged 70-85 years with multiple sclerosis.

The sample holds many counts of this clonotype. The chain couples TRBV5-6 to TRBJ2-2; no clear D. Germline CDR1 reads SGHDT; CDR2 reads YYEEEE. V lost 4 bases and J lost 1, with 11 bases in between. The CDR3 is made up of 15 amino acids. Written as DNA, the CDR3 is TGTGCCAGCAGCCCTACTTACCTGAACACCGGGGAGCTGTTTTTT. Translating gives CASSPTYLNTGELFF.

This clonotype has ten or more counts. The genes are TRBV6-5 and TRBJ2-1; D unresolved. Germline V lookup: CDR1 MNHEY, CDR2 SVGAGI. The CDR3 extends over 18 amino acids. With 5 bases removed from V and 7 bases from J, the gap between germline ends came to 27 bases. The CDR3, as DNA: TGTGCCAGCAGTCCTTCCCCTACCGTCGGGTGGAAGGGAAATGAGCAGTTCTTC. It encodes CASSPSPTVGWKGNEQFF.

This clonotype has at least ten counts. The chain carries TRBV20-1 and TRBJ2-7; D call uncertain. The V end was cut by 1 base, the J end by 0 bases, with 7 bases between. Looked up from germline, CDR1 is DFQATT and CDR2 is SNEGSKA (reference sequence). The CDR3 is 13 residues long. CDR3 in amino acids: CSARAGYSYEQYF. CDR3 DNA sequence: TGCAGTGCTAGAGCGGGTTACTCCTACGAGCAGTACTTC.

This clonotype was recorded at least ten times. The genes are TRBV20-1 and TRBJ2-1, with 7 bases lining up with TRBD2. V lost 3 bases to trimming and J lost 7 bases; unmatched junction nucleotides: 6. Per germline, CDR1 DFQATT and CDR2 SNEGSKA (reference sequence). The CDR3 loop spans 13 amino acids. CDR3: CSASRLRGNEQFF. Here the CDR3 DNA reads TGCAGTGCTAGTCGCTTGCGGGGGAATGAGCAGTTCTTC.

This clonotype was seen a few times. This chain connects TRBV5-1 to TRBJ1-1; the D gene is possibly TRBD1 (6 bases). Germline V gene data show CDR1 as SGHRS and CDR2 as YFSETQ. The CDR3 has 15 residues. Trimming removed 4 bases at V and 5 bases at J, with 18 bases between. The CDR3 loop reads CASSLSGYRETEAFF. CDR3 nucleotide sequence: TGCGCCAGCAGCCTTTCGGGGTACAGGGAAACTGAAGCTTTCTTT.

The chain joins TRBV19 to TRBJ2-1, with 8 bases aligning to TRBD2. CDR1 and CDR2 from the germline V gene are LNHDA and SQIVND (reference sequence). The CDR3 is 14 amino acids. Trimming cost V 7 bases and J 7 bases; bases outside gene matches: 9. CDR3 amino acids: CASIAGGAENEQFF. The CDR3 coding sequence is TGTGCCAGTATCGCGGGAGGCGCCGAAAATGAGCAGTTCTTC.

The chain combines TRBV20-1 with TRBJ2-7; 7 positions match TRBD2. This CDR3 comprises 15 residues. Germline CDR1 is DFQATT and CDR2 is SNEGSKA (reference sequence). Trimming took 0 bases from V and 2 from J; bases not matched to a gene: 7. The CDR3 DNA sequence: TGCAGTGCTAGAGATGGCTCCGGACTAGCCTACGAGCAGTACTTC. It encodes CSARDGSGLAYEQYF.

This clonotype has a count of ten or more. The V and J genes are TRBV4-1 and TRBJ1-2; 10 bases map to TRBD1. Trimming removed 6 bases from V and 4 bases from J; junction bases left unmatched: 8. The CDR3 length is 15 residues. The germline V gene has CDR1 MGHRA and CDR2 YSYEKL. CDR3 nucleotide sequence: TGCGCCAGCAGTATAGCCGGGACAGGGGTCTATGGCTACACCTTC. Translated, it gives CASSIAGTGVYGYTF.